Listed below are T cell receptor beta chains from one sample, sequenced in a study of identical twins. TCRdb re-called the 5' RACE reads through MiXCR, storing one row per CDR3 protein. The sample has about 660,000 distinct CDR3 sequences, 8.6% seen once. The sample was also reused in another study, on yellow fever vaccine responses in identical twins.

Sample: PBMCs. The receptors shown here come from a woman between 18 and 30 years old in good health. Both conserved end residues are part of each CDR3. Fields, in order: V gene, D gene, J gene, clone size, CDR3 DNA, CDR3 protein. D genes are given only for firm matches. Size tells how often a clone was seen (once, few, many) or the class of an expanded clone, and some rows leave it out.

v_call: TRBV12-3/TRBV12-4
d_call: TRBD2
j_call: TRBJ2-2
clone_size: many
cdr3_nt: TGTGCCAGCAGGAGGGGGACTAGCGGGGGGCTAAACACCGGGGAGCTGTTTTTT
cdr3_aa: CASRRGTSGGLNTGELFF

v_call: TRBV4-1
d_call: .
j_call: TRBJ2-1
clone_size: .
cdr3_nt: TGCGCCAGCAGCCAAGAACAGGGTCCTGTTAATGAGCAGTTCTTC
cdr3_aa: CASSQEQGPVNEQFF

v_call: TRBV6-5
d_call: TRBD1
j_call: TRBJ1-1
clone_size: .
cdr3_nt: TGTGCCAGCAGTTACTTTGGGACAGGGGGTGAAGCTTTCTTT
cdr3_aa: CASSYFGTGGEAFF

v_call: TRBV29-1
d_call: TRBD1
j_call: TRBJ2-7
clone_size: .
cdr3_nt: TGCAGCGCCGCGACAGGGCCCGCCGAGCAGTACTTC
cdr3_aa: CSAATGPAEQYF

v_call: TRBV7-8
d_call: .
j_call: TRBJ2-7
clone_size: .
cdr3_nt: TGTGCCAGCAGCTCCCTCGATTTGGCTGAGCAGTACTTC
cdr3_aa: CASSSLDLAEQYF

v_call: TRBV25-1
d_call: TRBD1
j_call: TRBJ2-5
clone_size: few
cdr3_nt: TGTGCCAGCAGTGAATGGAAGGGGGCGCAAGAGACCCAGTACTTC
cdr3_aa: CASSEWKGAQETQYF

v_call: TRBV14
d_call: TRBD2
j_call: TRBJ2-2
clone_size: many
cdr3_nt: TGTGCCAGCAGCCGTCTAGCGGGAGGAAGTGGGGAGCTGTTTTTT
cdr3_aa: CASSRLAGGSGELFF

v_call: TRBV7-9
d_call: .
j_call: TRBJ2-2
clone_size: .
cdr3_nt: TGTGCCAGCGCAACGGAACCGACCGGGGAGCTGTTTTTT
cdr3_aa: CASATEPTGELFF

v_call: TRBV20-1
d_call: .
j_call: TRBJ2-7
clone_size: many
cdr3_nt: TGCAGTGCTAGCCTGCCGAGGGCCATCTACGAGCAGTACTTC
cdr3_aa: CSASLPRAIYEQYF

v_call: TRBV20-1
d_call: TRBD2
j_call: TRBJ2-3
clone_size: .
cdr3_nt: TGCAGTGCTAGAAGTCTAGCGGGAGCCCCGGATACGCAGTATTTT
cdr3_aa: CSARSLAGAPDTQYF

v_call: TRBV7-9
d_call: .
j_call: TRBJ2-7
clone_size: few
cdr3_nt: TGTGCCAGCAGCTTAGAGTCAGATTACGAGCAGTACTTC
cdr3_aa: CASSLESDYEQYF

v_call: TRBV5-6
d_call: .
j_call: TRBJ2-7
clone_size: few
cdr3_nt: TGTGCCAGCAGCTCTCTCTTCGAGCAGTACTTC
cdr3_aa: CASSSLFEQYF

v_call: TRBV29-1
d_call: .
j_call: TRBJ2-4
clone_size: many
cdr3_nt: TGCAGCGTTGAATCAGGGACGGACATTCAGTACTTC
cdr3_aa: CSVESGTDIQYF

v_call: TRBV7-9
d_call: TRBD2
j_call: TRBJ2-3
clone_size: many
cdr3_nt: TGTGCCAGCAGCGGAGGGGGACTAGCGGCGTACACAGATACGCAGTATTTT
cdr3_aa: CASSGGGLAAYTDTQYF

v_call: TRBV4-1
d_call: TRBD2
j_call: TRBJ2-1
clone_size: few
cdr3_nt: TGCGCCAGCAGCCAAACAGCGGGAATCGACAATGAGCAGTTCTTC
cdr3_aa: CASSQTAGIDNEQFF

v_call: TRBV5-5
d_call: TRBD1
j_call: TRBJ2-3
clone_size: few
cdr3_nt: TGTGCCAGCAGCTTGGGGGACAGTAGCACAGATACGCAGTATTTT
cdr3_aa: CASSLGDSSTDTQYF

v_call: TRBV29-1
d_call: .
j_call: TRBJ1-1
clone_size: few
cdr3_nt: TGCAGCGTTGAGGGCCAGGGGAGGGGCACTGAAGCTTTCTTT
cdr3_aa: CSVEGQGRGTEAFF

v_call: TRBV12-3/TRBV12-4
d_call: .
j_call: TRBJ1-1
clone_size: many
cdr3_nt: TGTGCCAGCAACCCCGGCCCGGGCACTGAAGCTTTCTTT
cdr3_aa: CASNPGPGTEAFF

v_call: TRBV28
d_call: .
j_call: TRBJ2-7
clone_size: .
cdr3_nt: TGTGCCAGCAGTTCCTTCGATCGACCCTACGAGCAGTACTTC
cdr3_aa: CASSSFDRPYEQYF

v_call: TRBV20-1
d_call: .
j_call: TRBJ1-5
clone_size: few
cdr3_nt: TGCAGTGCTAGTCCCAGGGCCTATCAGCCCCAGCATTTT
cdr3_aa: CSASPRAYQPQHF

v_call: TRBV29-1
d_call: .
j_call: TRBJ1-5
clone_size: many
cdr3_nt: TGCAGCGTTGAAGATGTAGAGGGGCCCCAGCATTTT
cdr3_aa: CSVEDVEGPQHF

v_call: TRBV24-1
d_call: .
j_call: TRBJ2-1
clone_size: .
cdr3_nt: TGTGCCACCAGTGATCAGGTAGCTCCTGGCAATGAGCAGTTCTTC
cdr3_aa: CATSDQVAPGNEQFF

v_call: TRBV5-1
d_call: .
j_call: TRBJ2-2
clone_size: .
cdr3_nt: TGCGCCAGCAGCTTGGTGGGACTGAGAGACACCGGGGAGCTGTTTTTT
cdr3_aa: CASSLVGLRDTGELFF

v_call: TRBV10-2
d_call: TRBD2
j_call: TRBJ2-3
clone_size: .
cdr3_nt: TGCGCCAGCAGCCAAGCGGGAGCCTTCACAGATACGCAGTATTTT
cdr3_aa: CASSQAGAFTDTQYF

v_call: TRBV28
d_call: .
j_call: TRBJ2-7
clone_size: .
cdr3_nt: TGTGCCAGCAGCCGACAGAGCTCCTACGAGCAGTACTTC
cdr3_aa: CASSRQSSYEQYF

v_call: TRBV7-3
d_call: .
j_call: TRBJ1-1
clone_size: .
cdr3_nt: TGTGCCAGCAGCCCCGAAGTCACCGCCAACACTGAAGCTTTCTTT
cdr3_aa: CASSPEVTANTEAFF

v_call: TRBV20-1
d_call: TRBD2
j_call: TRBJ2-3
clone_size: few
cdr3_nt: TGCAGTGCTAGAGGATATCTAGCGGGGGAGACAGATACGCAGTATTTT
cdr3_aa: CSARGYLAGETDTQYF

v_call: TRBV5-1
d_call: .
j_call: TRBJ2-7
clone_size: many
cdr3_nt: TGCGCCAGCAGCTTGGCAGGGCTAATATCCTACGAGCAGTACTTC
cdr3_aa: CASSLAGLISYEQYF

v_call: TRBV27
d_call: .
j_call: TRBJ2-7
clone_size: few
cdr3_nt: TGTGCCAGCAGTGCCCGACAGGTTACCTACGAGCAGTACTTC
cdr3_aa: CASSARQVTYEQYF

v_call: TRBV6-4
d_call: TRBD2
j_call: TRBJ2-3
clone_size: .
cdr3_nt: TGTGCCAGCAGTGACTCGGCGTCTAGCGGGGGGACAGATACGCAGTATTTT
cdr3_aa: CASSDSASSGGTDTQYF